The entry below gives a single T cell receptor beta chain sequence along with its context. Its target is not known. The J segment lost 3 bases and the V segment lost 6 bases, leaving 7 bases of the junction unmatched. The V gene's germline CDR1 is LNHDA and CDR2 SQIVND (reference sequence). The CDR3 is made up of 14 amino acids. These data are taken from a study of T cells in localized non-small cell lung cancer. The study's findings and limits: Greater blood T cell density accompanied longer overall survival. Within adjacent lung there appeared a median approximately 58 of the top 100 tumor clones. Uninvolved adjacent lung showed the highest T cell clonality, exceeding tumor.

Generated by immunoSEQ multiplex PCR, the TCRdb table keeps only in-frame clones and is missing some. The sample includes over a thousand clones, approximately 23% of them seen just once. The sample consisted of lung tumor tissue, taken before any cancer treatment. The receptor's source is a female donor over 55 with stage II squamous cell lung carcinoma. V usage is TRBV19 and J usage is TRBJ2-5; 7 bases are shared with TRBD2. The CDR3 nucleotides are TGTGCCAGTAGGAGGGCGGGGGTAAAAGAGACCCAGTACTTC. Its translation is CASRRAGVKETQYF.